The clone carrying this T cell receptor (beta chain) showed up just a few times. Researchers took RNA transcripts and amplified the TCR beta CDR3 regions from them. A set of HTBI primers served as the primers for a first-round RT-PCR of the TCR CDR3. Each CDR3 protein is one row after TCRdb ran MiXCR on the multiplex PCR reads. The data show 700,000 or so distinct CDR3 sequences, with about a sixth seen just once and around 7.7% held by the top ten. The data are from a study of T cells in Graves' hyperthyroidism and ophthalmopathy. CDR3 size: 14 residues. Per the germline V gene, CDR1 is DFQATT and CDR2 is SNEGSKA (reference sequence). V lost 1 base, J lost 4 bases, and 5 bases stayed unmatched.

Sequencing used blood. V and J are TRBV20-1 and TRBJ2-3, with 7 nucleotides matching TRBD2. The source of this sequence is a man between 18 and 35 years old with Graves' hyperthyroidism. CDR3 in DNA: TGCAGTGCTAGAGTCGGGAGCGGGGCAGATACGCAGTATTTT. Its protein product is CSARVGSGADTQYF.